This T cell receptor (beta chain) was obtained from a study of early T cells in non-severe SARS-CoV-2 infection (dated by TCRdb to the early 2020s). In terms of the full investigation: TCR sequencing used bulk RNA from unsorted whole blood, so alpha and beta chains could not be paired.

Libraries were built with 5' RACE. The sequencer was a NextSeq 500. In the TCR library protocol, unique molecular identifiers were attached to individual cDNA molecules to correct for PCR bias and sequencing error. Both TCR alpha and beta chains were sequenced, and tight co-correlation was observed between alpha and beta sequence abundances in each sample. As for the original processing: Decombinator V4 was used to perform V gene, J gene and CDR3 annotation of TCR sequences. Expanded TCRs were defined as changing significantly between any two time points under a Poisson model with p below 0.0001. TCR abundances were normalised to the total number of TCRs sequenced per sample and expressed as counts per million. MAIT TCRs were defined by TRAV1-2 paired with TRAJ12, TRAJ20 or TRAJ33, and iNKT TCRs by TRAV10 paired with TRAJ18. A search of VDJdb, accessed on 1 November 2021, was run for TCRs annotated to CMV, EBV and SARS-CoV-2, with TCRs annotated for multiple antigens excluded. The raw public reads went through TCRdb reprocessing: fastp at Q25, MiXCR clone calling, in-frame beta chains kept. When rows share a CDR3 protein, they turn into one entry using the most common DNA and genes. V and J calls and clone size were set by TCRdb, not the authors. In this sample the table shows more than 90,000 distinct CDR3 sequences, 11% of which occur a single time. Together, the top ten hold around 5% of the sample.

The investigation overall reported the following: VDJdb matching was skewed toward anti-spike CD8 responses, so virus-specific expansions were likely underestimated and private and CD4 specificities were missed.

The study was a case-control design nested within a healthcare worker cohort in London, UK, with weekly nasopharyngeal swab PCR tests and blood sampling. Healthcare workers were recruited during the week of the UK lockdown, between 23 and 31 March 2020, and followed weekly for up to roughly 16 weeks. This clonotype has a handful of counts. The antigen it recognizes is unknown. No per-base quality is available; no much larger clone lies one base away. From the cysteine through the phenylalanine, the CDR3 covers 17 amino acids. Only the CDR3 DNA is retained, 51 bases long and in frame from the first base. Relative to germline, V is 0 bases shorter and J is 0 bases shorter, with 12 bases between their ends.

Source material: whole blood. The clonotype comes from an adult who was a healthcare worker with PCR-confirmed SARS-CoV-2 infection or an uninfected control (not recorded which). The rearrangement joined TRBV12-3 or TRBV12-4 to TRBJ1-3; a confident D gene designation cannot be given. The bases read TGTGCCAGCAGTTTAGCCGAGAGGGCCAGCTCTGGAAACACCATATATTTT. This codes for CASSLAERASSGNTIYF.